The 30 T cell receptor beta chains below come from one sample, sequenced in a study of blood T cell repertoires in COVID-19. The assay was immunoSEQ multiplex PCR, and TCRdb's table has in-frame clones only and misses some. In the table there are around 220,000 clones, about four fifths of which are singletons. The sequencing sample was made of peripheral blood. These receptors came from an elderly woman with acute or convalescent COVID-19.

This clone occurred once. This chain joins TRBV7-2 and TRBJ1-2; D not resolved. V was cut by 4 bases and J by 6 bases, with 12 bases left in between. Germline CDR1 is SGHTA and CDR2 is FQGNSA. This CDR3 comprises 13 residues. The CDR3 spells CASSSLRENGYTF. The DNA of the CDR3 is TGTGCCAGCAGCTCACTTAGGGAGAATGGCTACACCTTC.

The genes are TRBV5-1 and TRBJ1-1; possible D gene TRBD1, 6 bases. Germline V CDR1 and CDR2: SGHRS, YFSETQ. The CDR3 has 13 residues. V dropped 6 bases and J dropped 1 base, with 10 bases sitting between them. CDR3 loop: CASTGEGNTEAFF. Written as DNA, the CDR3 is TGCGCCAGCACAGGGGAGGGGAACACTGAAGCTTTCTTT. The full variable domain, with the rest looked up from reference TRBV5-1 and TRBJ1-1, is KAGVTQTPRYLIKTRGQQVTLSCSPISGHRSVSWYQQTPGQGLQFLFEYFSETQRNKGNFPGRFSGRQFSNSRSEMNVSTLELGDSALYLCASTGEGNTEAFFGQGTRLTVV.

This sequence joins TRBV15 and TRBJ1-2; the D is unclear. This CDR3 has 15 amino acids. Per germline, CDR1 LNHNV and CDR2 YYDKDF (reference sequence). The V end was cut by 3 bases, the J end by 0 bases, with 11 bases between. CDR3 residues: CATSSLGISNYGYTF. The DNA for the CDR3 is TGTGCCACCAGCAGCCTCGGGATTTCTAACTATGGCTACACCTTC.

The chain recombines TRBV5-1 with TRBJ1-2, with 9 bases lining up with TRBD1. Germline V gene sequence: CDR1 SGHRS, CDR2 YFSETQ. Unmatched junction bases numbered 9, after V lost 4 bases and J lost 8 bases. The CDR3 is 14 amino acids. CDR3 sequence reads: CASSAEQGAQGYTF. For the CDR3, the DNA is TGCGCCAGCAGCGCCGAACAGGGGGCGCAAGGCTACACCTTC.

This clone was counted only a few times. For the CDR3, the DNA is TGTGCCAGTAGGCTACAGGGGGACCAGCCCCAGCATTTT. It codes for CASRLQGDQPQHF. The chain is built from TRBV19 and TRBJ1-5; the match to TRBD1 covers 8 bases. This CDR3 is built from 13 residues. Germline CDR1 LNHDA, CDR2 SQIVND (reference sequence). J lost 7 bases, V lost 6 bases, and 5 bases had no gene match.

The V gene is TRBV6-2 or TRBV6-3, the J gene TRBJ1-4; 8 bases fit TRBD1. CDR1 is MNHEY and CDR2 is SVGEGT in the germline V gene. V lost 10 bases and J lost 7; bases outside the gene matches: 23. The CDR3 has 18 amino acids. CDR3 loop: CANRPLPRDRGKGEKLFF. The CDR3 DNA is TGTGCCAACCGCCCCTTACCGCGTGACAGGGGCAAAGGTGAAAAACTGTTTTTT.

The rearrangement joins TRBV6-5 to TRBJ1-1, with 11 nucleotides matching TRBD1. Trimming at V came to 6 bases and at J to 5 bases, leaving 8 bases not matched to a gene. Germline V gives CDR1 MNHEY, CDR2 SVGAGI. This CDR3 region has 15 residues. The CDR3 reads CASRRPGQGGTEAFF. CDR3 DNA: TGTGCCAGCAGGCGTCCGGGACAGGGGGGGACTGAAGCTTTCTTT.

This rearrangement joins TRBV6-5 to TRBJ2-7, with 8 bases lining up with TRBD1. Trimming removed 3 bases from V and 3 bases from J; junction bases left unmatched: 7. The CDR3 covers 15 residues. The germline V gene has CDR1 MNHEY and CDR2 SVGAGI. CDR3 bases: TGTGCCAGCAGTTATAGGGACAGGATCTTCTACGAGCAGTACTTC. Protein sequence: CASSYRDRIFYEQYF.

This clone has just a few counts. The genes are TRBV28 and TRBJ1-2; no clear D gene. Trimming cost V 8 bases and J 2 bases, with 12 bases left between them. Germline lookup yields CDR1 MDHEN and CDR2 SYDVKM. CDR3 length equals 13 residues. CDR3 sequence reads: CASLPSPNYGYTF. DNA for the CDR3: TGTGCCAGCCTACCATCTCCCAACTATGGCTACACCTTC.

The rearrangement joins TRBV6-1 to TRBJ1-2; 11 bases are shared with TRBD1. Germline CDR1 and CDR2: MNHNS and SASEGT. V shed 3 bases and J 3 bases; nucleotides not matched to a gene: 3. This CDR3 spans 15 amino acids. CDR3 amino acids: CASSDWTGGDYGYTF. The CDR3 region has the DNA TGTGCCAGCAGTGATTGGACAGGGGGCGACTATGGCTACACCTTC.

The chain links TRBV12-3 or TRBV12-4 to TRBJ1-3; D not certain. V lost 5 bases and J 6 bases, leaving 8 bases between the germline ends. The CDR3 has 12 amino acids. The CDR3, as DNA: TGTGCCAGCAGTCCGACTGAAAACACCATATATTTT. Encoded protein: CASSPTENTIYF.

The chain employs TRBV5-1 and TRBJ1-2; 9 bases map to TRBD1. The CDR3 loop spans 19 amino acids. V was pared by 0 bases and J by 6 bases, with 18 bases of the junction left unmatched. CDR1 and CDR2 from the germline V gene are SGHRS and YFSETQ. The CDR3 region has the DNA TGCGCCAGCAGCTTGGCCTTAGGGACAGGGAAGAGAGGAAATGATGGCTACACCTTC. Protein: CASSLALGTGKRGNDGYTF.

This sequence joins TRBV6-5 and TRBJ1-2, with TRBD1 matching over 7 bases. CDR3 length equals 14 residues. Germline V lookup: CDR1 MNHEY, CDR2 SVGAGI. Germline trimming cut 6 bases from V and 6 bases from J; bases unmatched to any gene: 10. The DNA of the CDR3 is TGTGCCAGCAGGGGTCCTACAGGGGAAGATGGCTACACCTTC. This sequence encodes CASRGPTGEDGYTF.

The rearrangement links TRBV5-1 to TRBJ1-2; no reliable D call. In germline, CDR1 is SGHRS, CDR2 YFSETQ. CDR3 length: 16 amino acids. Between the trimmed V and J ends, which lost 6 bases and 3 bases, there was a span of 21 bases. The CDR3 region has the DNA TGCGCCAGCAAAAGGTTACAAGGGCCGGGAGACTATGGCTACACCTTC. Amino acids: CASKRLQGPGDYGYTF. Supplemented by reference TRBV5-1 and TRBJ1-2, the full variable domain reads KAGVTQTPRYLIKTRGQQVTLSCSPISGHRSVSWYQQTPGQGLQFLFEYFSETQRNKGNFPGRFSGRQFSNSRSEMNVSTLELGDSALYLCASKRLQGPGDYGYTFGSGTRLTVV.

The chain uses TRBV27 and TRBJ1-1; D is ambiguous. The CDR3 sequence is 13 residues long. The V gene lost 7 bases and the J gene lost 1 base, with 10 bases spanning the gap. The germline gives CDR1 MNHEY, CDR2 SMNVEV (reference sequence). The CDR3 sequence is CASKFSGNTEAFF. CDR3 coding DNA: TGTGCCAGCAAATTCTCAGGGAACACTGAAGCTTTCTTT.

The chain has TRBV6-1 and TRBJ1-2; tentatively, D is TRBD1 (6 bases). The CDR3 totals 16 residues. V lost 2 bases and J lost 2, with 15 bases in between. Germline assignment: CDR1 MNHNS and CDR2 SASEGT. CDR3: CASSELGRGSNYGYTF. In DNA form, the CDR3 reads TGTGCCAGCAGTGAACTGGGCAGGGGTAGCAACTATGGCTACACCTTC.

The chain combines TRBV3-1 (or the pseudogene TRBV3-2) with TRBJ2-7; a weak D match, TRBD2 (6 bases). Trimming removed 5 bases from V and 0 bases from J, with 17 bases in between. There are 16 residues in the CDR3. Per the germline V gene, CDR1 is LGHDT and CDR2 is YNNKEL (reference sequence). The CDR3 DNA follows: TGTGCCAGCAGCAAATCCCCGAGGGGAGGCTCCTACGAGCAGTACTTC. The encoded protein is CASSKSPRGGSYEQYF.

The rearrangement joins TRBV18 to TRBJ1-1, with D possibly matching TRBD1 (6 bases). The CDR3 has 13 amino acids. V lost 3 bases, J lost 4 bases, and 9 bases lay in between. CDR1 is KGHSH and CDR2 is LQKENI in the germline V gene. The CDR3, as DNA: TGTGCCAGCTCACCCCAAGGGGGCACTGAAGCTTTCTTT. This translates into CASSPQGGTEAFF.

This chain uses TRBV6-4 with TRBJ2-6, with D possibly matching TRBD1 (5 bases). Per germline, CDR1 MRHNA and CDR2 SNTAGT. Trimming took off 4 bases at V and 0 bases at J, with 7 bases between the two ends. The CDR3 is made up of 15 amino acids. CDR3 DNA sequence: TGTGCCAGCAGTGCTCAGGGCTCTGGGGCCAACGTCCTGACTTTC. The encoded protein is CASSAQGSGANVLTF.

The table lists this clone with a few counts. The chain is built from TRBV6-5 and TRBJ1-4; D is perhaps TRBD1 (6 bases). V was pared by 6 bases and J by 5 bases, with 13 bases between. This CDR3 has 14 residues. Germline loops: CDR1 MNHEY, CDR2 SVGAGI. CDR3 nucleotide sequence: TGTGCCAGCAGCCCAGGGACAATAAATGAAAAACTGTTTTTT. Protein sequence: CASSPGTINEKLFF.

The rearrangement joins TRBV30 to TRBJ1-1, with TRBD1 as a possible D gene (6 bases). The CDR3 runs 13 residues. Trimming took 1 base from V and 5 from J, leaving 11 bases between them. Looked up from germline, CDR1 is GTSNPN and CDR2 is SVGIG (reference sequence). The CDR3 spells CAWSGYRETEAFF. The CDR3 nucleotides read TGTGCCTGGAGTGGTTACAGGGAAACTGAAGCTTTCTTT.

The chain joins TRBV10-3 to TRBJ2-1, with 10 nucleotides matching TRBD1. The CDR3 consists of 15 residues. V shed 7 bases, J shed 5 bases, and the junction held 8 bases outside the gene matches. Looked up from germline, CDR1 is ENHRY and CDR2 is SYGVKD. The CDR3 loop reads CAINPGQGPNNEQFF. CDR3 nucleotides: TGTGCCATCAATCCGGGACAGGGGCCGAACAATGAGCAGTTCTTC.

The chain links TRBV19 to TRBJ2-7; 11 positions agree with TRBD2. Unmatched junction bases numbered 0, after V lost 4 bases and J lost 1 base. The CDR3 is 14 amino acids. Germline loops: CDR1 LNHDA, CDR2 SQIVND (reference sequence). Written as DNA, the CDR3 is TGTGCCAGTAGTAGACTAGCGGGATCCTACGAGCAGTACTTC. This gives the protein CASSRLAGSYEQYF.

The rearrangement links TRBV19 to TRBJ1-6; 7 positions agree with TRBD1. Germline V CDR1 and CDR2: LNHDA, SQIVND (reference sequence). The CDR3 runs to 18 residues. Losses at the gene ends were 8 bases for V and 0 bases for J; bases not matched to a gene: 13. The CDR3 region is CASSSTGQPSSYNSPLHF. The CDR3 DNA is TGTGCCAGTTCATCCACGGGACAGCCAAGCTCCTATAATTCACCCCTCCACTTT.

The chain joins TRBV10-2 to TRBJ2-1, with TRBD2 identical over 10 bases. Germline CDR1 is WSHSY and CDR2 is SAAADI. V lost 10 bases, J lost 7 bases, and 10 bases stayed unmatched. This CDR3 is built from 14 residues. The CDR3 nucleotides read TGCGCCACCCGTTTAGCGGGGGGTGGAAATGAGCAGTTCTTC. It codes for CATRLAGGGNEQFF.

This clone was observed a few times. V and J are TRBV19 and TRBJ1-3; 9 bases align to TRBD1. This CDR3 is built from 16 residues. Looked up from germline, CDR1 is LNHDA and CDR2 is SQIVND (reference sequence). The trim removed 9 bases at V and 3 bases at J, leaving 12 bases unmatched. CDR3 sequence (DNA): TGTGCCAGCCACCCCACAGGGGGCGCGGGTGGAAACACCATATATTTT. Translating gives CASHPTGGAGGNTIYF.

The sample holds one count of this clone. The J gene is TRBJ2-2, the V gene TRBV7-2; D remains unclear. This CDR3 region has 14 residues. Per the germline V gene, CDR1 is SGHTA and CDR2 is FQGNSA. The germline V and J ends were trimmed by 5 bases and 7 bases, with 14 bases remaining between them. CDR3: CASSPLGEIGELFF. The DNA for the CDR3 is TGTGCCAGCAGCCCCCTAGGAGAGATCGGGGAGCTGTTTTTT.

Here the CDR3 reads CASSPWDRGHNEQFF. In DNA, the CDR3 is TGTGCCAGCTCACCGTGGGACAGGGGTCACAATGAGCAGTTCTTC. The chain couples TRBV18 to TRBJ2-1; 10 nucleotides agree with TRBD1. There are 15 residues in the CDR3. Germline V gives CDR1 KGHSH, CDR2 LQKENI. The ends lost 3 bases at V and 5 bases at J; junction bases unmatched: 4.

This chain connects TRBV11-3 to TRBJ1-1, with no clear D. V dropped 8 bases and J dropped 3 bases, with 13 bases sitting between them. This CDR3 is 13 amino acids long. Germline CDR1 reads SGHNT; CDR2 reads YENEEA. CDR3 amino acids: CASHSEVYTEAFF. The CDR3 region has the DNA TGTGCCAGCCATTCAGAAGTGTACACTGAAGCTTTCTTT. Looking up the rest from reference TRBV11-3 and TRBJ1-1 gives the full variable domain: EAGVVQSPRYKIIEKKQPVAFWCNPISGHNTLYWYLQNLGQGPELLIRYENEEAVDDSQLPKDRFSAERLKGVDSTLKIQPAELGDSAVYLCASHSEVYTEAFFGQGTRLTVV.

The chain uses TRBV6-5 and TRBJ1-1, with a weak D call TRBD1 (5 bases). CDR3 length: 14 residues. V was cut by 5 bases and J by 0 bases, with 10 bases left in between. Germline CDR1 reads MNHEY; CDR2 reads SVGAGI. This CDR3 reads CASSKGWVNTEAFF. In DNA form, the CDR3 reads TGTGCCAGCAGTAAGGGGTGGGTGAACACTGAAGCTTTCTTT.